Shown below are 14 T cell receptor beta chains from a single sample sequenced in a study of T-cell memory formation after mild COVID-19. TCRdb called the 5' RACE reads again in MiXCR, with one record for every CDR3 protein. The table lists roughly 550,000 distinct CDR3 sequences, around 21% of them singletons. Sequenced sample: PBMCs or a T cell subset sorted from them (not recorded which). Receptor source: an adult woman who had mild COVID-19 (a few samples of this study predate the infection). Cell type and time point are not known.

In this sample, this clonotype turned up a few times. V and J are TRBV18 and TRBJ2-7; TRBD2 is a possible D gene (6 bases). This CDR3 contains 14 residues. Deletions cut 2 bases from V and 2 bases from J, with 10 bases between. Germline V gives CDR1 KGHSH, CDR2 LQKENI. CDR3 in amino acids: CASSPGQRAYEQYF. The CDR3 nucleotides read TGTGCCAGCTCACCAGGGCAGCGGGCCTACGAGCAGTACTTC. Drawing the rest from reference TRBV18 and TRBJ2-7, the complete variable domain is NAGVMQNPRHLVRRRGQEARLRCSPMKGHSHVYWYRQLPEEGLKFMVYLQKENIIDESGMPKERFSAEFPKEGPSILRIQQVVRGDSAAYFCASSPGQRAYEQYFGPGTRLTVT.

This clonotype was detected a few times. A junction boundary mismatches the germline segment, possibly from a read error. The rearrangement joins TRBV12-3 or TRBV12-4 to TRBJ1-3; unclear D gene. The CDR3 is made up of 13 amino acids. In nucleotides, the CDR3 is TGTGCCAGCAGTTCCCTGGCTGGGAACACCATATATTTT. It codes for CASSSLAGNTIYF.

The J gene is TRBJ1-3, the V gene TRBV10-3, with D perhaps TRBD1 (5 bases). The CDR3 sequence is 11 residues long. V shed 11 bases and J shed 4 bases, with 9 bases lying between them. CDR1 and CDR2 from the germline V gene are ENHRY and SYGVKD. The CDR3 region has the DNA TGTGCCGCCGGGGGAGGAAACACCATATATTTT. This translates into CAAGGGNTIYF.

The V gene is TRBV5-1, the J gene TRBJ2-2, with D perhaps matching TRBD2 (7 bases). CDR3 length: 14 amino acids. Trimming shortened V by 5 bases and J by 1 base, and 9 bases separated the two germline ends. Germline assignment: CDR1 SGHRS and CDR2 YFSETQ. CDR3 sequence: CASRAGQNTGELFF. The CDR3 region has the DNA TGCGCCAGCAGAGCGGGACAGAACACCGGGGAGCTGTTTTTT.

The rearrangement joins TRBV3-1 to TRBJ2-5; 12 bases line up with TRBD2. The CDR3 covers 15 residues. The germline V gene encodes CDR1 LGHDT and CDR2 YNNKEL (reference sequence). V trimming: 4 bases; J trimming: 2 bases; junction bases outside the gene matches: 2. As DNA, the CDR3 is TGTGCCAGCAGCCGGACTAGCGGGGATCAAGAGACCCAGTACTTC. Translation: CASSRTSGDQETQYF.

The V and J genes are TRBV19 and TRBJ2-1; a weak D match, TRBD2 (5 bases). The ends were cut back, 2 bases at V and 7 bases at J, with 9 bases in the middle. This CDR3 has 13 amino acids. Germline-derived CDR1 and CDR2 are LNHDA and SQIVND (reference sequence). In nucleotides, the CDR3 is TGTGCCAGTAGTATAACCACGGGGAATGAGCAGTTCTTC. Encoded protein: CASSITTGNEQFF.

The gene calls are TRBV4-1 and TRBJ2-1; tentative D call: TRBD1 (6 bases). Trimming removed 0 bases from V and 10 bases from J, with 16 bases in between. Germline values: CDR1 MGHRA, CDR2 YSYEKL. CDR3 length equals 15 residues. CDR3 DNA: TGCGCCAGCAGCCAAGATTCGTCCTCAGGGGCCGAGCAGTTCTTC. Translation: CASSQDSSSGAEQFF.

There are many counts of this clonotype. The chain is built from TRBV24-1 and TRBJ2-1; either TRBD1 or TRBD2 may supply D (6 bases each). The CDR3 spans 12 residues. CDR1 is KGHDR, CDR2 SFDVKD, per germline. V was shortened by 8 bases and J by 3 bases, with 7 bases between the two germline ends. The chain's CDR3 is CATKGGYNEQFF. CDR3 in DNA: TGTGCCACCAAGGGGGGCTACAATGAGCAGTTCTTC.

A few counts support this clonotype. The rearrangement links TRBV5-6 to TRBJ2-7; 7 nucleotides align to TRBD1. After removal of 4 bases from V and 0 bases from J, the junction contained 7 bases not matched to a gene. CDR1 and CDR2 from the germline V gene are SGHDT and YYEEEE. The CDR3 is 15 amino acids. The CDR3 DNA reads as TGTGCCAGCAGCCCGGGACAGAGGTACTCCTACGAGCAGTACTTC. Amino acid sequence: CASSPGQRYSYEQYF.

This clonotype was detected a few times. The rearrangement uses TRBV3-1 and TRBJ2-7, with D perhaps assigned TRBD1 or TRBD2 (5 bases each). Between the trimmed V and J ends, which lost 1 base and 0 bases, there was a span of 10 bases. The CDR3 sequence is 15 residues long. Germline V gene lookup returns CDR1 LGHDT and CDR2 YNNKEL (reference sequence). CDR3 sequence (DNA): TGTGCCAGCAGCCAAGCTCCGGGACCCTCCTACGAGCAGTACTTC. It yields the protein CASSQAPGPSYEQYF.

This clonotype has at least ten counts. The chain combines TRBV27 with TRBJ2-3; no clear D. This CDR3 has 10 residues. The germline V gene has CDR1 MNHEY and CDR2 SMNVEV (reference sequence). The V end lost 6 bases, the J end lost 2 bases, and 0 bases lay between the germline ends. The CDR3 nucleotides are TGTGCCAGCAGCACAGATACGCAGTATTTT. This codes for CASSTDTQYF.

V is TRBV19 and J is TRBJ1-1; 7 positions agree with TRBD1. CDR1 and CDR2 (germline): LNHDA, SQIVND (reference sequence). V dropped 2 bases and J dropped 1; count of bases not matched to a gene: 7. The CDR3 is made up of 16 amino acids. The CDR3 sequence is CASSIRTGVPNTEAFF. The CDR3 bases are TGTGCCAGTAGTATACGGACAGGAGTACCGAACACTGAAGCTTTCTTT.

The CDR3, as DNA: TGTGCCAGCAGCCCCCAGGGCTCAGGGACCGGGGAGCTGTTTTTT. Translating gives CASSPQGSGTGELFF. The V and J genes are TRBV7-3 and TRBJ2-2; perhaps TRBD1 as D (5 bases). CDR3 length: 15 amino acids. Trimming removed 5 bases from V and 5 bases from J, with 15 bases in between. CDR1 is SGHTA and CDR2 is FQGTGA in the germline V gene. The variable domain in full, completed from reference TRBV7-3 and TRBJ2-2, reads GAGVSQTPSNKVTEKGKYVELRCDPISGHTALYWYRQSLGQGPEFLIYFQGTGAADDSGLPNDRFFAVRPEGSVSTLKIQRTERGDSAVYLCASSPQGSGTGELFFGEGSRLTVL.

In this sample, this clonotype turned up a few times. V usage is TRBV25-1 and J usage is TRBJ2-6, with TRBD1 as a possible D gene (6 bases). V was shortened by 5 bases and J by 2 bases, with 10 bases between the two germline ends. This CDR3 has 15 amino acids. The germline CDR1 and CDR2 sequences are MGHDK and SYGVNS. CDR3 DNA: TGTGCCAGCAGTCAAACAGGGCCTGGGGCCAACGTCCTGACTTTC. Translated: CASSQTGPGANVLTF.